These T cell receptor beta chains were read from a single sample in a study of pediatric ulcerative colitis. Data came from immunoSEQ multiplex PCR; TCRdb stores just in-frame clones and leaves some out. The sample has about 16,000 clones, approximately 80% seen once. Sequencing was done on a sample of gut tissue. The receptors were gathered from a boy aged 10-17 years who was a control in a study of pediatric ulcerative colitis. Both conserved end residues are part of each CDR3. D genes are given only for firm matches. The size field is filled for only some rows; it gives once, few, many or a size class.

abundance	d_gene	v_gene	j_gene	CDR3nt	CDR3aa
few	NA	TRBV15	TRBJ1-3	TGTGCCACCAGCAGAGAAGTTGAAGCCTCTGGAAACACCATATATTTT	CATSREVEASGNTIYF
NA	NA	TRBV19	TRBJ1-2	TGTGCCAGTAATATAGTAGCTAACTATGGCTACACCTTC	CASNIVANYGYTF
NA	TRBD2	TRBV5-6	TRBJ2-7	TGTGCCAGCAGCCTCGGACTAGCGGAGACCTACGAGCAGTACTTC	CASSLGLAETYEQYF
NA	NA	TRBV9	TRBJ2-3	TGTGCCAGCAGCCCCCACACAACGACCACGCAGTATTTT	CASSPHTTTTQYF
NA	NA	TRBV6-6	TRBJ2-3	TGTGCCAGCAGTTACGAGTCCCCCGGCACAGATACGCAGTATTTT	CASSYESPGTDTQYF
NA	NA	TRBV27	TRBJ2-1	TGTGCCAGCAGTTCCCCGGGTAGTCCCTACAATGAGCAGTTCTTC	CASSSPGSPYNEQFF
NA	NA	TRBV6-4	TRBJ2-2	TGTGCCAGCAGTGAGAGGGACACCGGGGAGCTGTTTTTT	CASSERDTGELFF
NA	NA	TRBV7-2	TRBJ1-1	TGTGCCAGCAGCTCTCAGGGAGGCACTGAAGCTTTCTTT	CASSSQGGTEAFF
NA	NA	TRBV5-1	TRBJ2-7	TGCGCCAGCAGCTTGGGCGGAAGAAACGACGAGCAGTACTTC	CASSLGGRNDEQYF
NA	NA	TRBV21-1	TRBJ1-4	TGTGCCAGCAGCAAAGGGGGTGAAAAACTGTTTTTT	CASSKGGEKLFF
few	NA	TRBV9	TRBJ2-2	TGTGCCAGCAGCGTAGACAACACCGGGGAGCTGTTTTTT	CASSVDNTGELFF
NA	NA	TRBV25-1	TRBJ1-5	TGTGCCAGCAGTGGACCCACCGGGACCCATAGCAATCAGCCCCAGCATTTT	CASSGPTGTHSNQPQHF
few	TRBD1	TRBV6-1	TRBJ2-7	TGTGCCAGCAGGGGACAGGGGGACTCCTACGAGCAGTACTTC	CASRGQGDSYEQYF
NA	TRBD2	TRBV10-3	TRBJ2-1	TGTGCCATCAGTGGCCTAGCGGGGGACCACAATGAGCAGTTCTTC	CAISGLAGDHNEQFF
once	NA	TRBV19	TRBJ1-4	TGTGCCAGCACCGTGGCCGGTTACACTAATGAAAAACTGTTTTTT	CASTVAGYTNEKLFF
NA	NA	TRBV6-6	TRBJ1-5	TGTGCCAGCAGCCCTAATAGCAATCAGCCCCAGCATTTT	CASSPNSNQPQHF
NA	NA	TRBV7-6	TRBJ2-3	TGTGCCAGCAGCCAATCCACAGATACGCAGTATTTT	CASSQSTDTQYF
once	NA	TRBV13	TRBJ2-7	TGTGCCAGCAGCCTACCTTCAGGGCCCGGGGCCTACGAGCAGTACTTC	CASSLPSGPGAYEQYF
NA	NA	TRBV28	TRBJ1-4	TGTGCCAGCAGTTTTCGCACGGCAGGTACGTCTGAAAAACTGTTTTTT	CASSFRTAGTSEKLFF
once	NA	TRBV6-1	TRBJ2-2	TGTGCCAGCAGTGAAGCGCTAGTGGGGGTGGGCGGGGAGCTGTTTTTT	CASSEALVGVGGELFF
NA	NA	TRBV29-1	TRBJ2-7	TGCAGCGCCGCTGAGGGACTGGCCGGCGAGCAGTACTTC	CSAAEGLAGEQYF
NA	NA	TRBV4-3	TRBJ1-6	TGCGCCAGCAGCCAAGGGACACCCTCCTATAATTCACCCCTCCACTTT	CASSQGTPSYNSPLHF
NA	NA	TRBV19	TRBJ2-1	TGTGCCACAGAAGGCGCGGGGATCGGCTACAATGAGCAGTTCTTC	CATEGAGIGYNEQFF
NA	NA	TRBV6-1	TRBJ2-3	TGTGCCAGCAGTAGGGGGATCGACGCAGATACGCAGTATTTT	CASSRGIDADTQYF
NA	TRBD2	TRBV5-1	TRBJ2-3	TGCGCCAGCAGCTTGGCCCTAGCGGGGGGTGAAAATACGCAGTATTTT	CASSLALAGGENTQYF
NA	NA	TRBV19	TRBJ2-4	TGTGCCAGTTCCCCGGGGGTCTCGTTGAACATTCAGTACTTC	CASSPGVSLNIQYF
few	NA	TRBV10-3	TRBJ2-3	TGTGCCACTCAGACTAACACAGATACGCAGTATTTT	CATQTNTDTQYF
NA	TRBD1	TRBV7-3	TRBJ2-1	TGTGCCAGCAGCTCATTTCAGGGGGCGTACCAGTTCTTC	CASSSFQGAYQFF